The source of this TCR beta chain is a study of identical twins. Germline V gives CDR1 DFQATT, CDR2 SNEGSKA (reference sequence). After removal of 1 base from V and 4 bases from J, the junction contained 3 bases not matched to a gene. CDR3 length: 14 amino acids. TCRdb recomputed calls from the 5' RACE reads with MiXCR, one row per CDR3 protein. This sample yields roughly 570,000 distinct CDR3 sequences, of which 7.5% to 10% are seen a single time; 2.5% to 3% belongs to the top ten. These data also formed part of another study, on yellow fever vaccine responses in identical twins. This second study says: Twins reportedly had a vaccine T cell response that seemed partly convergent, partly personalized.

The sequence was collected from a woman younger than 30 in good health. Material: PBMCs. This chain connects TRBV20-1 to TRBJ2-1; 8 bases are shared with TRBD2. DNA for the CDR3: TGCAGTGCTAGAGTACTAGCGGATTACAATGAGCAGTTCTTC. It encodes CSARVLADYNEQFF.